These 21 T cell receptor beta chains originate from one sample sequenced in a study of cytomegalovirus exposure and HLA in healthy donors. Primers: 60 Vbeta forward and 13 Jbeta reverse. Clones were sequenced by immunoSEQ multiplex PCR, and TCRdb holds only the in-frame ones, with some missing. The sample carries under 110,000 clones, roughly 82% recorded once. What was sequenced was PBMCs. The receptors were gathered from a man in his forties or fifties in good health and CMV-seronegative.

The chain carries TRBV2 and TRBJ1-4, with TRBD1 matching over 8 bases. Trimming removed 7 bases from V and 6 bases from J; junction bases left unmatched: 7. The CDR3 loop spans 14 amino acids. From germline, CDR1 is SNHLY and CDR2 FYNNEI. As DNA, the CDR3 is TGTGCCAGCAACTCGACAGGGGTGGATGAAAAACTGTTTTTT. It yields the protein CASNSTGVDEKLFF.

This clone was recorded only once. The chain has TRBV5-1 and TRBJ2-7; 9 bases are shared with TRBD1. CDR1 and CDR2 from the germline V gene are SGHRS and YFSETQ. The V gene end was trimmed by 2 bases and the J gene end by 5 bases; junction bases not matched to a gene: 5. The CDR3 extends over 14 amino acids. The CDR3 DNA reads TGCGCCAGCAGCTTACCGGGACAGGGAGACGAGCAGTACTTC. Protein: CASSLPGQGDEQYF. Drawing the rest from reference TRBV5-1 and TRBJ2-7, the complete variable domain is KAGVTQTPRYLIKTRGQQVTLSCSPISGHRSVSWYQQTPGQGLQFLFEYFSETQRNKGNFPGRFSGRQFSNSRSEMNVSTLELGDSALYLCASSLPGQGDEQYFGPGTRLTVT.

This clone occurred a few times. This chain links TRBV6-5 with TRBJ1-1, with D possibly being TRBD1 (5 bases). The germline V gene has CDR1 MNHEY and CDR2 SVGAGI. Deletions cut 2 bases from V and 2 bases from J, with 9 bases between. The CDR3 spans 14 residues. The chain's CDR3 is CASSYQGTNTEAFF. CDR3 DNA sequence: TGTGCCAGCAGTTACCAGGGAACTAACACTGAAGCTTTCTTT.

The chain combines TRBV6-1 with TRBJ2-2; 9 bases are a match to TRBD1. V shed 2 bases and J 7 bases; nucleotides not matched to a gene: 11. Germline values: CDR1 MNHNS, CDR2 SASEGT. This CDR3 comprises 17 residues. CDR3 amino acids: CASSESYTGGWGGELFF. The CDR3 nucleotides are TGTGCCAGCAGTGAATCATACACAGGGGGCTGGGGCGGGGAGCTGTTTTTT.

V and J are TRBV7-2 and TRBJ2-7; TRBD2 matches 7 bases. This CDR3 is 14 amino acids long. After removal of 1 base from V and 4 bases from J, the junction contained 4 bases not matched to a gene. The germline V gene has CDR1 SGHTA and CDR2 FQGNSA. CDR3 amino acids: CASSLVAGDYEQYV. CDR3 in DNA: TGTGCCAGCAGCTTAGTGGCGGGGGATTACGAGCAGTACGTC.

This clone was picked up a small number of times. The genes are TRBV4-1 and TRBJ1-2; TRBD1 might be the D (5 bases). The length of the CDR3 is 16 residues. Per germline, CDR1 MGHRA and CDR2 YSYEKL. V was trimmed by 0 bases and J by 6 bases, leaving 17 bases between them. The CDR3: CASSQDDPGKDDGYTF. DNA for the CDR3: TGCGCCAGCAGCCAAGATGATCCAGGGAAGGATGATGGCTACACCTTC.

The chain is built from TRBV19 and TRBJ1-4, with TRBD1 as a possible D gene (5 bases). CDR1 is LNHDA and CDR2 is SQIVND in the germline V gene (reference sequence). The V gene lost 4 bases and the J gene lost 13 bases, with 16 bases spanning the gap. This CDR3 is built from 13 residues. The CDR3 bases are TGTGCCAGTAGTAAAGGGACTCAACAAGGACTGTTTTTT. This translates into CASSKGTQQGLFF.

The chain couples TRBV5-1 to TRBJ2-3; D unclear. This CDR3 region has 14 residues. Trimming stripped 1 base from V and 4 bases from J, with 10 bases between. Germline V gene data show CDR1 as SGHRS and CDR2 as YFSETQ. CDR3 protein: CASSLSSSADTQYF. The DNA of the CDR3 is TGCGCCAGCAGCTTGAGCTCGAGCGCAGATACGCAGTATTTT.

CDR3 in DNA: TGTGCCAGCAGCGCCCTCCTAGGAAACCAAGAGACCCAGTACTTC. This codes for CASSALLGNQETQYF. The V and J genes are TRBV6-5 and TRBJ2-5; D unclear. The CDR3 is made up of 15 amino acids. The germline gives CDR1 MNHEY, CDR2 SVGAGI. The germline V and J ends were trimmed by 6 bases and 0 bases, with 14 bases remaining between them.

The chain uses TRBV5-4 and TRBJ1-4, with D maybe TRBD1 (5 bases). V lost 3 bases, J lost 7 bases, and 13 bases lay in between. Germline V gives CDR1 SGHNT, CDR2 YYREEE (reference sequence). This CDR3 has 14 amino acids. The CDR3 sequence is CASSWGGLSEKLFF. Written as DNA, the CDR3 is TGTGCCAGCAGCTGGGGGGGATTGAGTGAAAAACTGTTTTTT.

The CDR3 protein is CASSVQDSDSPLHF. In DNA, the CDR3 is TGTGCCAGCAGCGTCCAAGATTCGGATTCACCCCTCCACTTT. The chain has TRBV6-1 and TRBJ1-6; D gene ambiguous. Per the germline V gene, CDR1 is MNHNS and CDR2 is SASEGT. This CDR3 comprises 14 residues. V lost 6 bases, J lost 8 bases, and 14 bases lay in between.

The J gene is TRBJ1-2, the V gene TRBV28; 8 bases match TRBD1. The germline CDR1 and CDR2 sequences are MDHEN and SYDVKM. V gave up 11 bases and J gave up 8 bases; unmatched junction bases: 13. CDR3 size: 13 residues. CDR3 region: CAGSPAGGGGYTF. The CDR3 nucleotides read TGTGCCGGTTCCCCAGCAGGGGGCGGGGGCTACACCTTC.

The chain recombines TRBV11-2 with TRBJ1-1; no clear D. CDR3 length equals 14 residues. Germline V gene data show CDR1 as SGHAT and CDR2 as FQNNGV. V shed 5 bases and J shed 2 bases, with 12 bases lying between them. The CDR3 nucleotides read TGTGCCAGCAGCCCCAGCCTAGTTAACACTGAAGCTTTCTTT. Translation: CASSPSLVNTEAFF.

V and J are TRBV6-1 and TRBJ1-5; perhaps TRBD1 as D (5 bases). This CDR3 is built from 13 residues. V dropped 7 bases and J dropped 2 bases, with 9 bases sitting between them. CDR1 is MNHNS and CDR2 is SASEGT in the germline V gene. The CDR3 region is CASTREGNQPQHF. The CDR3 DNA sequence: TGTGCCAGCACCAGGGAGGGCAATCAGCCCCAGCATTTT.

The chain joins TRBV5-1 to TRBJ1-1; 8 positions agree with TRBD1. CDR1 and CDR2 from the germline V gene are SGHRS and YFSETQ. Germline trimming cut 4 bases from V and 1 base from J; bases unmatched to any gene: 6. This CDR3 contains 15 residues. CDR3 in DNA: TGCGCCAGCAGCCAACCGACAGGGGAGAACACTGAAGCTTTCTTT. Its protein is CASSQPTGENTEAFF.

The chain has TRBV19 and TRBJ2-7; maybe TRBD2 (6 bases). Between the trimmed V and J ends, which lost 11 bases and 2 bases, there was a span of 19 bases. The CDR3 has 14 amino acids. Germline CDR1 LNHDA, CDR2 SQIVND (reference sequence). Written as DNA, the CDR3 is TGTGCCTTGGGGATAAGGGAGGCCGCCTACGAGCAGTACGTC. It specifies CALGIREAAYEQYV.

The chain joins TRBV18 to TRBJ2-5, with 9 nucleotides matching TRBD1. This CDR3 region has 16 residues. V dropped 2 bases and J dropped 5; count of bases not matched to a gene: 9. Per germline, CDR1 KGHSH and CDR2 LQKENI. The CDR3 nucleotides read TGTGCCAGCTCACCAATGGGACAGGGAGAAACGGAGACCCAGTACTTC. This codes for CASSPMGQGETETQYF.

The gene calls are TRBV5-6 and TRBJ2-1; tentative D call: TRBD2 (6 bases). There are 15 residues in the CDR3. CDR1 is SGHDT and CDR2 is YYEEEE in the germline V gene. The V end was cut by 4 bases, the J end by 0 bases, with 11 bases between. The CDR3 reads CASSQGLYSYNEQFF. The CDR3 nucleotides read TGTGCCAGCAGCCAGGGACTTTACTCCTACAATGAGCAGTTCTTC.

V gene TRBV6-1 combines with J gene TRBJ2-2; a weak D match, TRBD1 (6 bases). The CDR3 is 14 residues long. V was trimmed by 7 bases and J by 5 bases, leaving 14 bases between them. Per the germline V gene, CDR1 is MNHNS and CDR2 is SASEGT. CDR3 protein: CASISWGQTGELFF. CDR3 in DNA: TGTGCCAGCATCTCCTGGGGGCAAACCGGGGAGCTGTTTTTT.

This clone was counted a few times. The chain links TRBV11-1 to TRBJ2-1; 9 bases map to TRBD2. The ends lost 5 bases at V and 3 bases at J; junction bases unmatched: 8. Germline values: CDR1 SGHAT, CDR2 FQDESV (reference sequence). The CDR3 spans 16 residues. Here the CDR3 DNA reads TGTGCCAGCAGCCCGCGACTAGCGGAAATCTACAATGAGCAGTTCTTC. Translated, it gives CASSPRLAEIYNEQFF.

This clone is a singleton in its sample. The chain employs TRBV7-2 and TRBJ2-7; a possible D gene is TRBD2 (7 bases). V gave up 5 bases and J gave up 7 bases, with 21 bases separating them. Per germline, CDR1 SGHTA and CDR2 FQGNSA. There are 15 residues in the CDR3. The chain's CDR3 is CASSRGGGTAGEQYF. The CDR3 region has the DNA TGTGCCAGCAGCCGGGGAGGGGGGACCGCGGGGGAGCAGTACTTC.